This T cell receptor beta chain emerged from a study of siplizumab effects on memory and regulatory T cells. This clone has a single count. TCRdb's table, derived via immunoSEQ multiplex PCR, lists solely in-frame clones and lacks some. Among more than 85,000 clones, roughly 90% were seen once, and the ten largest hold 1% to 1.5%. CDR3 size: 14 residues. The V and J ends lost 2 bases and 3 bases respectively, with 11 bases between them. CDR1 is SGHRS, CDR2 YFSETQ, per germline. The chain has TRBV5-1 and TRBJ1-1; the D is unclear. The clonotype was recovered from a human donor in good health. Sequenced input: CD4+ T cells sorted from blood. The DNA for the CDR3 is TGCGCCAGCAGCTTATACAGATGGGACACTGAAGCTTTCTTT. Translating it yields CASSLYRWDTEAFF.